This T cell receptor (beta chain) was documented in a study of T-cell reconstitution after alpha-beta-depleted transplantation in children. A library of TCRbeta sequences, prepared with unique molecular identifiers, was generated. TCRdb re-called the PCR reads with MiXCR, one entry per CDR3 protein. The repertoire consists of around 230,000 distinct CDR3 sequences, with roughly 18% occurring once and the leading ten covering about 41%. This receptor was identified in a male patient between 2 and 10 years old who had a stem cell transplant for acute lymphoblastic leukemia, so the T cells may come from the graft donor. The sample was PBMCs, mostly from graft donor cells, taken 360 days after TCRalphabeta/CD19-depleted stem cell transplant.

The CDR3 DNA reads TGTGCCAGCAGTGTAGAGGCGACGCGGATATTTTTGGATACGCAGTATTTT. Translating gives CASSVEATRIFLDTQYF. V is TRBV11-2 and J is TRBJ2-3; D not certain. Germline values: CDR1 SGHAT, CDR2 FQNNGV. There are 17 residues in the CDR3. V lost 6 bases and J lost 6, with 25 bases in between. Based on the CDR3 plus reference TRBV11-2 and TRBJ2-3, the full variable domain is EAGVAQSPRYKIIEKRQSVAFWCNPISGHATLYWYQQILGQGPKLLIQFQNNGVVDDSQLPKDRFSAERLKGVDSTLKIQPAKLEDSAVYLCASSVEATRIFLDTQYFGPGTRLTVL.